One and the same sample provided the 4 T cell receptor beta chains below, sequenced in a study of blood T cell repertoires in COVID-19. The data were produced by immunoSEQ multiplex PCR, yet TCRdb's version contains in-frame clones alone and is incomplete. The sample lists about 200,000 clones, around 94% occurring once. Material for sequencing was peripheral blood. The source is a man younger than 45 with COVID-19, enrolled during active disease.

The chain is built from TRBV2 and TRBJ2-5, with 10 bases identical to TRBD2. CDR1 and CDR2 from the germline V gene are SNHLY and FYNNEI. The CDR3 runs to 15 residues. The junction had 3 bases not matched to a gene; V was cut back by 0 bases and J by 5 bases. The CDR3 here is CASSEAAGGQETQYF. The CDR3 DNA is TGTGCCAGCAGTGAAGCAGCGGGGGGGCAGGAGACCCAGTACTTC.

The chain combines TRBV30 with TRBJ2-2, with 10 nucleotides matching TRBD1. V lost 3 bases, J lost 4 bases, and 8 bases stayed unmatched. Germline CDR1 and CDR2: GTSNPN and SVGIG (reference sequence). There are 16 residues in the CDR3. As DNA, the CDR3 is TGTGCCTGGAGGACCGGGACAGGGGAGTCCACCGGGGAGCTGTTTTTT. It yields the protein CAWRTGTGESTGELFF.

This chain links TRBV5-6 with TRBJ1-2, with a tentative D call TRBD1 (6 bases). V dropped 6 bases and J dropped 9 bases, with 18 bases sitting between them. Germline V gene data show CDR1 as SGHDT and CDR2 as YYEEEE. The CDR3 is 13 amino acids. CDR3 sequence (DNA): TGTGCCAGCAACATAGGGACACAGGGAAGCTACACCTTC. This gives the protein CASNIGTQGSYTF.

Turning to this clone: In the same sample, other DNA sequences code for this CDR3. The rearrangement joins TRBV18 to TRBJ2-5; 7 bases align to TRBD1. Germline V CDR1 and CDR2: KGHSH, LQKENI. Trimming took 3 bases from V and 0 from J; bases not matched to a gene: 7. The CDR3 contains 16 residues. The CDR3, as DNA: TGTGCCAGCTCACCCGGGACAGACACATACCAAGAGACCCAGTACTTC. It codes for CASSPGTDTYQETQYF. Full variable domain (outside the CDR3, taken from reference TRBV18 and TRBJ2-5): NAGVMQNPRHLVRRRGQEARLRCSPMKGHSHVYWYRQLPEEGLKFMVYLQKENIIDESGMPKERFSAEFPKEGPSILRIQQVVRGDSAAYFCASSPGTDTYQETQYFGPGTRLLVL.